These T cell receptor beta chains were read from a single sample in a study of T cell responses to AZD1222 COVID-19 vaccine. Method: immunoSEQ multiplex PCR; TCRdb's copy keeps in-frame clones and lacks some. The sample consists of 130,000 to 150,000 clones, about 90% of them appearing once. The sequencing here drew on peripheral blood, taken on day 0 of AZD1222 vaccination. These receptors all stem from an adult in good health. CDR3s include the opening cysteine and the closing phenylalanine or tryptophan. D genes are given only for firm matches. A clone size is listed for some rows: how often the clone was seen (once, few, many), or a class if it is expanded.

size	J	D	V	CDR3	DNA
.	TRBJ1-1	.	TRBV4-3	CASSQGVGLLPEAFF	TGCGCCAGCAGCCAAGGAGTGGGCTTGCTCCCCGAAGCTTTCTTT
.	TRBJ1-1	.	TRBV6-5	CASGQGMNTEAFF	TGTGCCAGCGGGCAGGGAATGAACACTGAAGCTTTCTTT
.	TRBJ2-5	.	TRBV5-1	CASSPGTDQETQYF	TGCGCCAGCAGCCCCGGAACAGACCAAGAGACCCAGTACTTC
.	TRBJ1-2	TRBD1	TRBV15	CATSRVGQESGHGYTF	TGTGCCACCAGCAGAGTAGGACAGGAGTCAGGGCATGGCTACACCTTC
few	TRBJ1-1	.	TRBV4-3	CASSQVISRPEAFF	TGCGCCAGCAGCCAAGTCATAAGTCGACCTGAAGCTTTCTTT
once	TRBJ2-6	.	TRBV19	CASTQSGANVLTF	TGTGCCAGTACACAGTCTGGGGCCAACGTCCTGACTTTC
.	TRBJ2-7	.	TRBV7-6	CASSLATGRSSYEQYF	TGTGCCAGCAGCTTAGCGACGGGACGGAGCTCCTACGAGCAGTACTTC
.	TRBJ2-2	.	TRBV7-9	CASSPAGTPTGELFF	TGTGCCAGCAGCCCGGCCGGGACTCCTACCGGGGAGCTGTTTTTT
once	TRBJ1-1	.	TRBV20-1	CSARGNTEAFF	TGCAGTGCTAGGGGGAACACTGAAGCTTTCTTT
.	TRBJ2-1	.	TRBV4-2	CASSPLSDGGPHEQFF	TGTGCCAGCAGCCCCCTTAGCGACGGGGGGCCCCATGAGCAGTTCTTC
.	TRBJ2-5	.	TRBV12-3/TRBV12-4	CASRRSETQYF	TGTGCCAGCAGGCGTTCGGAGACCCAGTACTTC
.	TRBJ2-7	.	TRBV7-9	CASSSIGGPDSYEQYF	TGTGCCAGCAGCTCCATCGGCGGGCCCGACTCCTACGAGCAGTACTTC
.	TRBJ2-7	TRBD2	TRBV2	CASRSGGELEQYF	TGTGCCAGCAGGAGTGGGGGGGAATTAGAGCAGTACTTC
once	TRBJ2-1	.	TRBV7-9	CASSLVGSSYNEQFF	TGTGCCAGCAGCTTAGTGGGGAGCTCCTACAATGAGCAGTTCTTC
.	TRBJ1-1	.	TRBV18	CASSPLTLRENTEAFF	TGTGCCAGCTCACCACTAACCCTCAGGGAGAACACTGAAGCTTTCTTT
.	TRBJ2-3	TRBD2	TRBV6-2/TRBV6-3	CASSLLAGSDTQYF	TGTGCCAGCAGTTTACTAGCGGGTTCAGATACGCAGTATTTT
.	TRBJ1-1	.	TRBV19	CASSPSFRGRSSEAFF	TGTGCCAGTAGTCCTAGTTTTCGTGGGAGGTCCTCTGAAGCTTTCTTT
.	TRBJ1-3	.	TRBV6-5	CASSYLVGNTIYF	TGTGCCAGCAGTTATCTTGTGGGGAACACCATATATTTT
.	TRBJ1-5	TRBD1	TRBV28	CASSTAANRGNQPQHF	TGTGCCAGCAGTACAGCCGCCAACAGGGGAAATCAGCCCCAGCATTTT
.	TRBJ1-1	.	TRBV7-8	CASSPYIYGNEAFF	TGTGCCAGCAGCCCCTATATTTATGGGAATGAAGCTTTCTTT
.	TRBJ1-2	.	TRBV20-1	CSASRRANGYTF	TGCAGTGCTAGTCGCAGGGCCAATGGCTACACCTTC
.	TRBJ2-1	TRBD2	TRBV11-2	CASRQRLAGDNEQFF	TGTGCCAGCAGGCAACGACTAGCGGGAGACAATGAGCAGTTCTTC
.	TRBJ1-5	.	TRBV28	CASSLDIPDQPQHF	TGTGCCAGCAGTCTGGACATACCCGATCAGCCCCAGCATTTT
.	TRBJ2-1	TRBD1	TRBV19	CASSINRGFGGEQFF	TGTGCCAGTAGTATAAACAGGGGGTTTGGGGGTGAGCAGTTCTTC
.	TRBJ2-1	TRBD2	TRBV19	CASSTSGYNNEQFF	TGTGCCAGTAGTACTAGCGGGTATAACAATGAGCAGTTCTTC
.	TRBJ2-3	TRBD2	TRBV6-4	CASSDSSGTSTDTQYF	TGTGCCAGCAGTGACTCTAGCGGGACGAGCACAGATACGCAGTATTTT
.	TRBJ2-1	TRBD2	TRBV11-2	CASSFSLAGGGGVNEQFF	TGTGCCAGCAGCTTCTCGCTAGCGGGTGGCGGGGGGGTCAATGAGCAGTTCTTC
.	TRBJ2-7	.	TRBV7-2	CASSLGYYYEQYF	TGTGCCAGCAGCTTGGGCTACTACTACGAGCAGTACTTC